This section outlines one T cell receptor (beta chain) sequence together with its context. Antigen unknown. This record comes from a study of graft-versus-host responses after intestinal transplantation. TCRdb's copy holds only in-frame clones and misses some; the assay was immunoSEQ multiplex PCR. The sample holds around 69,000 clones; around 91% are singletons and the top ten take 4%. The sequence came from a human donor who was the organ donor for an intestinal transplant. The material sequenced was unstimulated CD8+ T cells sorted from spleen or lymph node cells, taken before transplant.

CDR3 nucleotides: TGTGCCAGCAGTGACACGGACAGAAACTCGAATGAGCAGTTCTTC. Protein sequence: CASSDTDRNSNEQFF. The chain uses TRBV6-1 and TRBJ2-1, with D possibly being TRBD1 (6 bases). Trimming shortened V by 3 bases and J by 7 bases, and 16 bases separated the two germline ends. Germline V gene lookup returns CDR1 MNHNS and CDR2 SASEGT. The CDR3 extends over 15 amino acids.